The clone carrying this TCR beta chain was detected many times. Time point reported: pre-sensitization, week 0. Specified treatment: therapeutic diphenylcyclopropenone sensitization with weekly scalp DPC. The V and J ends lost 6 bases and 5 bases, in that order; junction bases with no gene match: 9. The CDR3 has 14 amino acids. Germline V gene data show CDR1 as ENHRY and CDR2 as SYGVKD. The data are from a study of human T cells and chemical hapten exposure. Study as a whole: A 2 cm by 2 cm inner upper arm patch received 2% DPC for sensitization. All patients underwent weekly scalp dosing with diphenylcyclopropenone for the full approximately 23-week study.

Under the authors' procedure: Sample TCR totals centred on a median of around 93,000, ranging about 23,224 to 700,000. Using its own MiXCR run on the RACE reads, TCRdb lists one record per CDR3 protein. What appears here as the V and J calls and clone size reflects TCRdb's work, not the paper's. The sample has tens of thousands of distinct CDR3 sequences, roughly 9.1% seen once; the top ten hold around 3.6%. The sample consisted of whole blood, taken in connection with sensitization to the hapten diphenylcyclopropenone (DPC). V gene TRBV10-3 combines with J gene TRBJ2-7; 8 nucleotides match TRBD1. The source is a woman aged 40 to 49 with alopecia areata. Some clones in this sample may be carry-over from other donors' samples. CDR3: CAISSQGGRNEQYF. The CDR3 DNA reads as TGTGCCATCAGCTCACAGGGGGGTAGGAACGAGCAGTACTTC.